The 9 T cell receptor beta chains in this list originate from one sample, sequenced in a study of cytotoxic CD8 clonotypes in ibrutinib-treated CLL. TCRdb's table, derived via immunoSEQ multiplex PCR, lists solely in-frame clones and lacks some. Altogether some 50,000 clones are present, 55% to 70% being singletons, with the ten largest covering roughly 20%. The input for sequencing was PBMCs, taken after 24 months of ibrutinib treatment. These receptors came from a human donor with chronic lymphocytic leukemia.

This clone was detected a few times. The chain couples TRBV15 to TRBJ1-1; the D gene is possibly TRBD1 (5 bases). Germline V gene lookup returns CDR1 LNHNV and CDR2 YYDKDF (reference sequence). Trimming took 0 bases from V and 9 from J, leaving 20 bases between them. The CDR3 is 16 residues long. The CDR3 DNA is TGTGCCACCAGCAGAGATCTGGAACAGGTCCGCGCCAAAGCTTTCTTT. Amino acids: CATSRDLEQVRAKAFF.

This clone was observed many times. The chain links TRBV30 to TRBJ1-2, with a tentative D call TRBD1 (6 bases). This CDR3 has 12 residues. V gave up 4 bases and J gave up 8 bases, with 14 bases separating them. Germline loops: CDR1 GTSNPN, CDR2 SVGIG (reference sequence). CDR3 DNA: TGTGCCTGGAAACCCGGACAGCGGGGCTACACCTTC. Its translation: CAWKPGQRGYTF.

CDR3 loop: CASRGRVIDEQFF. CDR3 nucleotide sequence: TGCGCCAGCAGAGGCAGGGTTATCGATGAGCAGTTCTTC. This sequence joins TRBV5-1 and TRBJ2-1, with D possibly matching TRBD1 (5 bases). CDR1 is SGHRS, CDR2 YFSETQ, per germline. CDR3 size: 13 residues. With 5 bases removed from V and 8 bases from J, the gap between germline ends came to 14 bases.

The gene calls are TRBV9 and TRBJ2-1; 8 bases agree with TRBD2. The CDR3 totals 15 residues. J gave up 8 bases and V 5 bases, and 12 bases lay outside the gene matches. Looked up from germline, CDR1 is SGDLS and CDR2 is YYNGEE. The CDR3 region is CASRPGLGVSDEQFF. The CDR3 bases are TGTGCCAGCAGACCGGGACTAGGGGTTTCGGATGAGCAGTTCTTC.

This clone was recorded at least ten times. This chain joins TRBV7-2 and TRBJ1-6; TRBD1 aligns across 7 bases. Trimming took 5 bases from V and 11 from J; bases not matched to a gene: 12. The CDR3 length is 15 residues. The V gene's germline CDR1 is SGHTA and CDR2 FQGNSA. CDR3 sequence reads: CASSQGGGQDPPLHF. The CDR3 coding sequence is TGTGCCAGCAGCCAGGGGGGCGGACAGGATCCACCCCTCCACTTT. The entire variable domain, with the rest obtained from reference TRBV7-2 and TRBJ1-6, is as follows: GAGVSQSPSNKVTEKGKDVELRCDPISGHTALYWYRQSLGQGLEFLIYFQGNSAPDKSGLPSDRFSAERTGGSVSTLTIQRTQQEDSAVYLCASSQGGGQDPPLHFGNGTRLTVT.

This clone was seen a handful of times. The CDR3 region is CSATISGNTIYF. In nucleotides, the CDR3 is TGCAGCGCAACAATCTCTGGAAACACCATATATTTT. This chain links TRBV29-1 with TRBJ1-3; D unclear. Germline lookup yields CDR1 SQVTM and CDR2 ANQGSEA. Trimming took 7 bases from V and 0 from J, leaving 7 bases between them. The CDR3 is 12 residues long.

This chain connects TRBV5-1 to TRBJ1-1, with 10 bases lining up with TRBD1. The V segment lost 0 bases and the J segment 5 bases; nucleotides outside the gene matches: 4. Germline V gene data show CDR1 as SGHRS and CDR2 as YFSETQ. This CDR3 spans 15 amino acids. DNA for the CDR3: TGCGCCAGCAGCTTGGGGGACAGGGGAGGGACTGAAGCTTTCTTT. It specifies CASSLGDRGGTEAFF.

This clone was seen only a few times. The V call is TRBV6-4, the J call TRBJ2-2; no clear D. This CDR3 comprises 13 residues. Germline lookup yields CDR1 MRHNA and CDR2 SNTAGT. Trimming took 5 bases from V and 7 from J, leaving 11 bases between them. This chain's CDR3 is CASSIISDGELFF. The CDR3 DNA sequence: TGTGCCAGCAGTATCATATCTGACGGGGAGCTGTTTTTT.

The J gene is TRBJ1-3, the V gene TRBV28; D gene unclear. From germline, CDR1 is MDHEN and CDR2 SYDVKM. Trimming cost V 5 bases and J 0 bases, with 17 bases left between them. The CDR3 length is 17 residues. The CDR3 DNA is TGTGCCAGCAGTCTCGGGGTGGGCGGTAACTCTGGAAACACCATATATTTT. This translates into CASSLGVGGNSGNTIYF.